This record concerns one T cell receptor beta chain sequence. Antigen specificity is unknown. V lost 8 bases to trimming and J lost 3 bases; unmatched junction nucleotides: 9. The CDR3 extends over 14 amino acids. Germline-derived CDR1 and CDR2 are SEHNR and FQNEAQ (reference sequence). The data stem from a study of shared clonotypes between healthy human individuals. Whole-study context: A couple of female and a few male donors aged 18 to 49 were enrolled. Study-wide results and caveats: With four donors compared, 4.5% to 6.5% of naive CD4 clonotypes were shared. Limited genetic and exposure-history diversity came from having few donors. Only blood was sampled, and tissue TCR repertoires likely differ from blood ones.

Only in-frame clones appear in the TCRdb table, and some are missing; sequencing was by immunoSEQ multiplex PCR. Of hundreds of thousands of clones in the sample, approximately 97% were seen once. The chain carries TRBV7-9 and TRBJ2-7; 8 bases align to TRBD2. This sequence was found in a woman under 40 in good health. Sequenced: naive CD4+ T cells sorted from blood. Subset described: CD45RA+ positively selected. The CDR3 nucleotides are TGTGCCAGCGGTCGGGGGGGGACCGGCTACGAGCAGTACTTC. Protein sequence: CASGRGGTGYEQYF.